One and the same sample provided the 3 T cell receptor beta chains below, sequenced in a study of blood T cell repertoires in COVID-19. Method: immunoSEQ multiplex PCR; TCRdb's copy keeps in-frame clones and lacks some. The data hold about 240,000 clones, with around 90% observed a single time. Sequencing used peripheral blood. These receptors were taken from a woman between 70 and 85 years old with active or convalescent COVID-19.

V is TRBV5-6 and J is TRBJ1-2; 7 positions agree with TRBD1. V trimming: 0 bases; J trimming: 5 bases; junction bases outside the gene matches: 1. Germline loops: CDR1 SGHDT, CDR2 YYEEEE. The length of the CDR3 is 13 residues. The CDR3 here is CASSLDRGYGYTF. CDR3 coding DNA: TGTGCCAGCAGCTTGGACAGGGGTTATGGCTACACCTTC.

The chain employs TRBV7-9 and TRBJ1-2; TRBD1 might be the D (5 bases). V was shortened by 5 bases and J by 4 bases, with 11 bases between the two germline ends. CDR3 length equals 13 residues. Looked up from germline, CDR1 is SEHNR and CDR2 is FQNEAQ (reference sequence). The CDR3 coding sequence is TGTGCCAGCAGCCCGCAGGGAAGCTATGGCTACACCTTC. This translates into CASSPQGSYGYTF.

This clone was recorded once. The rearrangement uses TRBV15 and TRBJ2-3; TRBD2 matches at 7 bases. The CDR3 runs to 15 residues. Germline V CDR1 and CDR2: LNHNV, YYDKDF (reference sequence). J lost 2 bases, V lost 4 bases, and 6 bases had no gene match. The CDR3 DNA reads as TGTGCCACCAGCAAAAGCGGGGCCCTCACAGATACGCAGTATTTT. Its protein is CATSKSGALTDTQYF. The whole variable domain, remainder taken from reference TRBV15 and TRBJ2-3, is DAMVIQNPRYQVTQFGKPVTLSCSQTLNHNVMYWYQQKSSQAPKLLFHYYDKDFNNEADTPDNFQSRRPNTSFCFLDIRSPGLGDTAMYLCATSKSGALTDTQYFGPGTRLTVL.